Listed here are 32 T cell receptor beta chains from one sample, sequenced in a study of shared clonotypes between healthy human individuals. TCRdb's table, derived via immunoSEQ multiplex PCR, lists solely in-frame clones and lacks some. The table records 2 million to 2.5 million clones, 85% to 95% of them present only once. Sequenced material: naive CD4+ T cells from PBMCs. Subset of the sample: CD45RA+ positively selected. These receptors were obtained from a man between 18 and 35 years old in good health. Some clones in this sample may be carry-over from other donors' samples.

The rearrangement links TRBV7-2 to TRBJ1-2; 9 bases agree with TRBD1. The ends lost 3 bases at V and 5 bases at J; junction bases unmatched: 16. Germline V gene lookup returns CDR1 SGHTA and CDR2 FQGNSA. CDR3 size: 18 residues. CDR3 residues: CASSFKAPDRGVLYGYTF. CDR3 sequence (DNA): TGTGCCAGCAGCTTCAAGGCCCCCGACAGGGGGGTATTATATGGCTACACCTTC.

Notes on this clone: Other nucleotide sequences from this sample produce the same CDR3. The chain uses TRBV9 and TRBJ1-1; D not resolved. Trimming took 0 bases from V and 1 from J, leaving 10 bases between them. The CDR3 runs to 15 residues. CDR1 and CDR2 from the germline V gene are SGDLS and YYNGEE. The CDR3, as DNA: TGTGCCAGCAGCGTAGAGGGCAGGCCGAACACTGAAGCTTTCTTT. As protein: CASSVEGRPNTEAFF.

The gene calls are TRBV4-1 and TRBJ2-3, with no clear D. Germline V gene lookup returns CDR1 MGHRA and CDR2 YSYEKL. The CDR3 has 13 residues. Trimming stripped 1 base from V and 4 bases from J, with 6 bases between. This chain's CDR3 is CASSQVFPDTQYF. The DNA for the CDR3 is TGCGCCAGCAGCCAAGTGTTTCCAGATACGCAGTATTTT.

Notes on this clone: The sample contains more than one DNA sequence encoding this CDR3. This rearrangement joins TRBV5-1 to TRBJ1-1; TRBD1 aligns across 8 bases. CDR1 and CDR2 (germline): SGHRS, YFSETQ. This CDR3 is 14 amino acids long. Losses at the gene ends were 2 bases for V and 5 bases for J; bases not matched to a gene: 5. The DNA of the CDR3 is TGCGCCAGCAGCTTACCCACAGGGGGGACTGAAGCTTTCTTT. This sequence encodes CASSLPTGGTEAFF.

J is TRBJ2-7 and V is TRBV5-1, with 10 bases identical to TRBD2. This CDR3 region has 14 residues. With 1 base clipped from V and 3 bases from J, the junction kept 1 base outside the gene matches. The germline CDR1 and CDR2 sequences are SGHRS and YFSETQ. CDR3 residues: CASSLWTSGYEQYF. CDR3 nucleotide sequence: TGCGCCAGCAGCTTGTGGACTAGCGGCTACGAGCAGTACTTC.

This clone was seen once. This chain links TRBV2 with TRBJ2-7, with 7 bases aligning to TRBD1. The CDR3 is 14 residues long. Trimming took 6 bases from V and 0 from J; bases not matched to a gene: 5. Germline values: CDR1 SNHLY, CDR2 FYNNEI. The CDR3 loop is CASSPGQNSYEQYF. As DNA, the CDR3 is TGTGCCAGCAGCCCGGGACAGAACTCCTACGAGCAGTACTTC.

CDR3 sequence: CASSPGQGARYPQETQYF. DNA of the CDR3: TGTGCCAGCAGCCCTGGACAGGGGGCGCGGTATCCCCAAGAGACCCAGTACTTC. The chain recombines TRBV7-3 with TRBJ2-5; 11 nucleotides line up with TRBD1. The V gene end was trimmed by 5 bases and the J gene end by 1 base; junction bases not matched to a gene: 12. There are 18 residues in the CDR3. Germline V CDR1 and CDR2: SGHTA, FQGTGA. Using reference TRBV7-3 and TRBJ2-5 for the parts outside the CDR3, the full variable domain is GAGVSQTPSNKVTEKGKYVELRCDPISGHTALYWYRQSLGQGPEFLIYFQGTGAADDSGLPNDRFFAVRPEGSVSTLKIQRTERGDSAVYLCASSPGQGARYPQETQYFGPGTRLLVL.

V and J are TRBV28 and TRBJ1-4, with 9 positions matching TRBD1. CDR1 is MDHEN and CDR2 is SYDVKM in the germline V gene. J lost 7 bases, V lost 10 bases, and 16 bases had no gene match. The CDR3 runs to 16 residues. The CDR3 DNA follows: TGTGCCACCAGAACAGGGGGCGCATCGGGTCCTGAAAAACTGTTTTTT. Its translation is CATRTGGASGPEKLFF.

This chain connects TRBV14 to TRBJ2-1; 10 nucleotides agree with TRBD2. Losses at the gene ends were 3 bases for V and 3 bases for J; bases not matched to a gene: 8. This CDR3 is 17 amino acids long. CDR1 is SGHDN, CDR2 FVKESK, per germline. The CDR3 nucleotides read TGTGCCAGCAGCCATCCACGAGGGACTAGCGTCTACAATGAGCAGTTCTTC. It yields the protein CASSHPRGTSVYNEQFF.

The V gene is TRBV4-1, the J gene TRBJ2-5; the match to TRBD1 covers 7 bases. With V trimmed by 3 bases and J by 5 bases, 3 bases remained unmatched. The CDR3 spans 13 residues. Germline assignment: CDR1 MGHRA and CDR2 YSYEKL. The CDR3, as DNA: TGCGCCAGCAGCCAGAACAGGGGCGAGACCCAGTACTTC. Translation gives CASSQNRGETQYF.

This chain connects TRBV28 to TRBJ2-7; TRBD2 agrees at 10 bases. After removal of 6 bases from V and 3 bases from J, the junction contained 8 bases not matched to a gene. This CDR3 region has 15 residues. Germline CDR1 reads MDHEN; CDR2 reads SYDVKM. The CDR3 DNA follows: TGTGCCAGCAGGGAACCTAGCGGGAGAGTCTACGAGCAGTACTTC. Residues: CASREPSGRVYEQYF.

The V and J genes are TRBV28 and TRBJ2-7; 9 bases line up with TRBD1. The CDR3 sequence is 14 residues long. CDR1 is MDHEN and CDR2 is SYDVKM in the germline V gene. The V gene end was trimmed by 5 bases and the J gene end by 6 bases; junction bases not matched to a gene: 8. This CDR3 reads CASSEDRGNGEQYF. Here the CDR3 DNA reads TGTGCCAGCAGTGAGGACAGGGGTAACGGCGAGCAGTACTTC.

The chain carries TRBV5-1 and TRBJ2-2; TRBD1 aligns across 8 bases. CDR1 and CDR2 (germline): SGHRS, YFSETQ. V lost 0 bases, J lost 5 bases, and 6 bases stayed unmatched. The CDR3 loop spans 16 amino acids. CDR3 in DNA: TGCGCCAGCAGCTTGGTCAGGGGGCAGGTAACCGGGGAGCTGTTTTTT. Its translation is CASSLVRGQVTGELFF.

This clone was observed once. In DNA, the CDR3 is TGTGCCAGCACCCAGGGGTGGTGGCGGAAAAACACCGGGGAGCTGTTTTTT. Translation: CASTQGWWRKNTGELFF. The rearrangement joins TRBV5-6 to TRBJ2-2, with D perhaps matching TRBD1 (6 bases). The CDR3 is made up of 17 amino acids. V was pared by 6 bases and J by 2 bases, with 20 bases between. Looked up from germline, CDR1 is SGHDT and CDR2 is YYEEEE.

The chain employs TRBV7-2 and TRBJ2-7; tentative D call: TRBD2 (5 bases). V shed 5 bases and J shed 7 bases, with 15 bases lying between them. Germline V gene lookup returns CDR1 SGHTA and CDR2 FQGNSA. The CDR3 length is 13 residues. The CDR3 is CASSQWTGVEQYF. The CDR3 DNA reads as TGTGCCAGCAGCCAGTGGACTGGTGTGGAGCAGTACTTC.

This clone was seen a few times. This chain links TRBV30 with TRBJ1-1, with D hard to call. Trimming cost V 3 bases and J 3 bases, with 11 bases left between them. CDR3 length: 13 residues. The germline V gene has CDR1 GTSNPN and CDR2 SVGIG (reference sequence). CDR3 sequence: CAWSGDGYTEAFF. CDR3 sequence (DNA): TGTGCCTGGAGCGGCGACGGATACACTGAAGCTTTCTTT.

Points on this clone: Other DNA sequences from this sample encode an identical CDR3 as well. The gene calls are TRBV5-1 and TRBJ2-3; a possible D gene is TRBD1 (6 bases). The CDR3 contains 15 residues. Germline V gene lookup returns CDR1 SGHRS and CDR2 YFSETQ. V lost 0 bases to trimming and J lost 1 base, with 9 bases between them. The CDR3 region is CASSLGGRGTDTQYF. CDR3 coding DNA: TGCGCCAGCAGCTTGGGGGGGCGGGGCACAGATACGCAGTATTTT.

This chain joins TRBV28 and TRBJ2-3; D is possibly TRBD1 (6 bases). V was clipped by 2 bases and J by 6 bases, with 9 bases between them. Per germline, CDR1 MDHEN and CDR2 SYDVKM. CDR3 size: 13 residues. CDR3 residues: CASSLTTGDTQYF. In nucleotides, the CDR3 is TGTGCCAGCAGTTTAACGACAGGCGATACGCAGTATTTT.

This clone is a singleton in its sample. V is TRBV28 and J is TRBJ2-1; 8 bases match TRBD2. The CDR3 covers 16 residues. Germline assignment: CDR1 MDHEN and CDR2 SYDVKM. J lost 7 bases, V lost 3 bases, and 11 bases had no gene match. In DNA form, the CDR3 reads TGTGCCAGCAGTTTTACGCCGGGACTAGGCATTAATGAGCAGTTCTTC. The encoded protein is CASSFTPGLGINEQFF.

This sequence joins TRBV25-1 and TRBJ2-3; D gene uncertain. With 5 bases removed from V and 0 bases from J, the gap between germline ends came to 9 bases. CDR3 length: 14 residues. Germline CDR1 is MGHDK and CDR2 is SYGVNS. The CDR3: CASSPLGSTDTQYF. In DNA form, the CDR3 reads TGTGCCAGCAGTCCCCTCGGCAGCACAGATACGCAGTATTTT.

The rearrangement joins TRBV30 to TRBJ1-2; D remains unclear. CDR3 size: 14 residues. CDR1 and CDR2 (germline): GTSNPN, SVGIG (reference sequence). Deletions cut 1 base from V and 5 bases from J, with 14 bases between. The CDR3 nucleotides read TGTGCCTGGAGTGAGGCCCCGCTTAGGTATGGCTACACCTTC. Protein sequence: CAWSEAPLRYGYTF.

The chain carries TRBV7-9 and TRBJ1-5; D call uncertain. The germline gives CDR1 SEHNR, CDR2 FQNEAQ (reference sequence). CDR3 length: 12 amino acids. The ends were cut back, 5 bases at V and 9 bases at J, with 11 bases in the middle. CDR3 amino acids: CASSPVGGPQHF. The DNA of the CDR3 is TGTGCCAGCAGCCCCGTAGGCGGGCCCCAGCATTTT. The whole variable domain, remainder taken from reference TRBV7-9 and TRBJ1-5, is DTGVSQNPRHKITKRGQNVTFRCDPISEHNRLYWYRQTLGQGPEFLTYFQNEAQLEKSRLLSDRFSAERPKGSFSTLEIQRTEQGDSAMYLCASSPVGGPQHFGDGTRLSIL.

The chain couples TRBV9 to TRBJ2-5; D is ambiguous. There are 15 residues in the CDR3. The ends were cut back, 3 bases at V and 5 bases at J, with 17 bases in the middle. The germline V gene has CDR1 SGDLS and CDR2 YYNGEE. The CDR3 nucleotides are TGTGCCAGCAGCGGTCCGGAAGAGCCATGGGAGACCCAGTACTTC. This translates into CASSGPEEPWETQYF. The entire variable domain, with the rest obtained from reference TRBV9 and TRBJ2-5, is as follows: DSGVTQTPKHLITATGQRVTLRCSPRSGDLSVYWYQQSLDQGLQFLIQYYNGEERAKGNILERFSAQQFPDLHSELNLSSLELGDSALYFCASSGPEEPWETQYFGPGTRLLVL.

The CDR3 nucleotides are TGTGCCAGCAGCTTGGACGCCCCGCCCCCCTACGAGCAGTACTTC. Its protein product is CASSLDAPPPYEQYF. The chain joins TRBV7-3 to TRBJ2-7; no clear D gene. CDR1 is SGHTA, CDR2 FQGTGA, per germline. The CDR3 sequence is 15 residues long. The ends were cut back, 3 bases at V and 2 bases at J, with 14 bases in the middle.

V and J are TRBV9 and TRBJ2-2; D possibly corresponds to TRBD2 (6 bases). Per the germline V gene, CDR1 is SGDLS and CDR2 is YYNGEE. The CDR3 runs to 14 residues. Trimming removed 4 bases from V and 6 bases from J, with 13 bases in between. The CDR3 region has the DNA TGTGCCAGCAGCTTCACACTAGCTTCCGGGGAGCTGTTTTTT. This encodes CASSFTLASGELFF.

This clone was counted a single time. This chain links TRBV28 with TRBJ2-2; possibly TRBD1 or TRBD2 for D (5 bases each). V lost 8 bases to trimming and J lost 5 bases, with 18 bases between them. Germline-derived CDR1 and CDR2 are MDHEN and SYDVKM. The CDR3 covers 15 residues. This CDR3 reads CASGPPGPRTGELFF. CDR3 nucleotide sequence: TGTGCCAGCGGCCCACCGGGACCACGGACCGGGGAGCTGTTTTTT.

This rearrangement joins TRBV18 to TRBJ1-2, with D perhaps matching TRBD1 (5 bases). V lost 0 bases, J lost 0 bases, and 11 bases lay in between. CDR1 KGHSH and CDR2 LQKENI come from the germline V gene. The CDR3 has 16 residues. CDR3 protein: CASSPPGRSANYGYTF. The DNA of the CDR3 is TGTGCCAGCTCACCACCGGGGCGGTCAGCTAACTATGGCTACACCTTC.

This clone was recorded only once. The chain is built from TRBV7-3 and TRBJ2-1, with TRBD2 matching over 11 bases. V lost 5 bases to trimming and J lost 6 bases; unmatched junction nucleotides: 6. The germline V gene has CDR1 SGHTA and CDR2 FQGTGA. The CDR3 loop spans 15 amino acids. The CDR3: CASSAGTSGSNEQFF. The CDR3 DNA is TGTGCCAGCAGCGCCGGGACTAGCGGTTCCAATGAGCAGTTCTTC.

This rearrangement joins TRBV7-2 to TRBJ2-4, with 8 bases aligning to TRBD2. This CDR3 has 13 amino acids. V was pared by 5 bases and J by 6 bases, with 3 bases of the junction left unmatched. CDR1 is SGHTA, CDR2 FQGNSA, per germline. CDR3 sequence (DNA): TGTGCCAGCAGCCCGGGACTAGTAAACATTCAGTACTTC. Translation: CASSPGLVNIQYF.

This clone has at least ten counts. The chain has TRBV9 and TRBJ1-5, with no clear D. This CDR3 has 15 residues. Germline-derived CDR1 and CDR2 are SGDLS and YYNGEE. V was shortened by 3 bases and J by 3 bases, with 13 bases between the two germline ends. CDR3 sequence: CASSAGEAPNQPQHF. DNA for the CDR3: TGTGCCAGCAGCGCCGGGGAGGCCCCCAATCAGCCCCAGCATTTT.

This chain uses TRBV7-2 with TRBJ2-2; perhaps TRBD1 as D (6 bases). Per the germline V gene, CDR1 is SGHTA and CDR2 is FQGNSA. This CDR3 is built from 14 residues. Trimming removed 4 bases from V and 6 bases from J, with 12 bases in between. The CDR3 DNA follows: TGTGCCAGCAGCTATCCCCCAGGGGCCGGGGAGCTGTTTTTT. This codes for CASSYPPGAGELFF.

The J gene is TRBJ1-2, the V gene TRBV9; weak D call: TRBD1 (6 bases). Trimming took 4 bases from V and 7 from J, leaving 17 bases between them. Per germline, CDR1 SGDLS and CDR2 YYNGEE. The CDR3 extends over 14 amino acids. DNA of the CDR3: TGTGCCAGCAGCAGCCTCCTCCGGGGGGCTGGCTACACCTTC. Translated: CASSSLLRGAGYTF. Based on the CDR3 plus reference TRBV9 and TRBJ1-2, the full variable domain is DSGVTQTPKHLITATGQRVTLRCSPRSGDLSVYWYQQSLDQGLQFLIQYYNGEERAKGNILERFSAQQFPDLHSELNLSSLELGDSALYFCASSSLLRGAGYTFGSGTRLTVV.